The 10 T cell receptor beta chains below all came from one sample that was sequenced in a study of blood T cell repertoires in COVID-19. The table came from immunoSEQ multiplex PCR; TCRdb's copy has only in-frame clones and leaves some out. This table holds 390,000 or so clones, 70% to 90% found once. The sequenced sample was peripheral blood. All receptors come from a woman under 40 with COVID-19, enrolled during active disease.

This rearrangement joins TRBV27 to TRBJ1-1, with TRBD1 matching 8 bases. The germline V gene encodes CDR1 MNHEY and CDR2 SMNVEV (reference sequence). Trimming took 5 bases from V and 4 from J; bases not matched to a gene: 6. The CDR3 has 14 amino acids. The CDR3 loop is CASSPPTGATEAFF. CDR3 nucleotides: TGTGCCAGCAGTCCACCGACAGGGGCCACTGAAGCTTTCTTT.

V is TRBV6-5 and J is TRBJ2-7; the D gene is possibly TRBD2 (6 bases). V was shortened by 6 bases and J by 6 bases, with 15 bases between the two germline ends. This CDR3 comprises 13 residues. Germline V gene data show CDR1 as MNHEY and CDR2 as SVGAGI. The chain's CDR3 is CASRLALKGEQYF. As DNA, the CDR3 is TGTGCCAGCAGACTAGCACTCAAAGGCGAGCAGTACTTC.

The chain uses TRBV5-1 and TRBJ2-2, with D possibly TRBD1 on 6 matching bases. The CDR3 contains 17 residues. The germline gives CDR1 SGHRS, CDR2 YFSETQ. The ends were cut back, 0 bases at V and 0 bases at J, with 12 bases in the middle. The chain's CDR3 is CASSLGQGSTNTGELFF. The CDR3 coding sequence is TGCGCCAGCAGCTTGGGGCAGGGGTCGACGAACACCGGGGAGCTGTTTTTT. Drawing the rest from reference TRBV5-1 and TRBJ2-2, the complete variable domain is KAGVTQTPRYLIKTRGQQVTLSCSPISGHRSVSWYQQTPGQGLQFLFEYFSETQRNKGNFPGRFSGRQFSNSRSEMNVSTLELGDSALYLCASSLGQGSTNTGELFFGEGSRLTVL.

The V gene is TRBV15, the J gene TRBJ2-7, with D uncertain. Looked up from germline, CDR1 is LNHNV and CDR2 is YYDKDF (reference sequence). The CDR3 extends over 15 amino acids. Deletions cut 1 base from V and 3 bases from J, with 13 bases between. CDR3 residues: CATSRVGVGDYEQYF. In DNA, the CDR3 is TGTGCCACCAGCAGAGTAGGTGTCGGAGACTACGAGCAGTACTTC.

Worth noting for this clone: One end of the junction is discordant with germline, which a read error may explain. Other nucleotide sequences in the sample specify the same CDR3. This chain uses TRBV30 with TRBJ2-7; the match to TRBD2 covers 11 bases. Per germline, CDR1 GTSNPN and CDR2 SVGIG (reference sequence). This CDR3 spans 13 amino acids. CDR3: CAWTSGGSYEQYF. CDR3 sequence (DNA): TGTGCCTGGACTAGCGGGGGGTCCTATGAGCAGTACTTC.

This sequence joins TRBV27 and TRBJ2-3; 13 bases are shared with TRBD2. The ends lost 5 bases at V and 6 bases at J; junction bases unmatched: 8. CDR3 length: 16 residues. Per the germline V gene, CDR1 is MNHEY and CDR2 is SMNVEV (reference sequence). The CDR3 nucleotides read TGTGCCAGCAGTCCCTGGACTAGCGGGAGAGCTGATACGCAGTATTTT. The encoded protein is CASSPWTSGRADTQYF.

The chain employs TRBV19 and TRBJ1-1; no reliable D call. This CDR3 spans 14 amino acids. Between the trimmed V and J ends, which lost 4 bases and 1 base, there was a span of 10 bases. Germline V lookup: CDR1 LNHDA, CDR2 SQIVND (reference sequence). The CDR3 sequence: CASSTRGSNTEAFF. DNA for the CDR3: TGTGCCAGTAGTACCCGCGGGTCGAACACTGAAGCTTTCTTT.

This clone occurred a few times. Other DNA sequences from this sample encode an identical CDR3 as well. This rearrangement joins TRBV5-4 to TRBJ2-1; perhaps TRBD1 as D (6 bases). The CDR3 length is 15 residues. V lost 4 bases, J lost 0 bases, and 11 bases lay in between. Germline CDR1 and CDR2: SGHNT and YYREEE (reference sequence). The CDR3 region is CASSLTGSSYNEQFF. The CDR3 DNA follows: TGTGCCAGCAGCCTTACAGGGAGCTCCTACAATGAGCAGTTCTTC.

This chain connects TRBV5-1 to TRBJ2-1, with 8 bases matching TRBD2. Germline V gene sequence: CDR1 SGHRS, CDR2 YFSETQ. Trimming at V came to 0 bases and at J to 6 bases, leaving 5 bases not matched to a gene. The length of the CDR3 is 15 residues. The CDR3 region is CASSLALAGPNEQFF. DNA of the CDR3: TGCGCCAGCAGCTTGGCGCTAGCGGGCCCCAATGAGCAGTTCTTC.

CDR3 residues: CASSLLGQVNSPLHF. CDR3 nucleotide sequence: TGTGCCAGCAGCTTGTTGGGACAGGTTAATTCACCCCTCCACTTT. The chain employs TRBV5-6 and TRBJ1-6, with TRBD1 identical over 8 bases. Germline values: CDR1 SGHDT, CDR2 YYEEEE. V was clipped by 1 base and J by 6 bases; unmatched bases: 3. The CDR3 spans 15 residues.